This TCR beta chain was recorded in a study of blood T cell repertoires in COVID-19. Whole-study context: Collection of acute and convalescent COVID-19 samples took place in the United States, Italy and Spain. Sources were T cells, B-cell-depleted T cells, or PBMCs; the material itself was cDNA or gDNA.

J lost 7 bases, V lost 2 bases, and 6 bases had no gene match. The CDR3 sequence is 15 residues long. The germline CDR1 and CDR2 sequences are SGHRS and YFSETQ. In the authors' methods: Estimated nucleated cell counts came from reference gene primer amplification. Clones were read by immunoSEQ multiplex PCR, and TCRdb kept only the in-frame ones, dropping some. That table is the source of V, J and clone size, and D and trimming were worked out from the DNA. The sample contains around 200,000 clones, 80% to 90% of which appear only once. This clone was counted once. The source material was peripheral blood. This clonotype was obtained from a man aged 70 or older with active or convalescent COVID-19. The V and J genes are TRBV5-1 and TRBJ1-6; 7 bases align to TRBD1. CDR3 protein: CASSFLGQTNSPLHF. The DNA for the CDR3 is TGCGCCAGCAGCTTTTTGGGACAGACAAATTCACCCCTCCACTTT. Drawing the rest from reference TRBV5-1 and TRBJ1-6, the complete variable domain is KAGVTQTPRYLIKTRGQQVTLSCSPISGHRSVSWYQQTPGQGLQFLFEYFSETQRNKGNFPGRFSGRQFSNSRSEMNVSTLELGDSALYLCASSFLGQTNSPLHFGNGTRLTVT.